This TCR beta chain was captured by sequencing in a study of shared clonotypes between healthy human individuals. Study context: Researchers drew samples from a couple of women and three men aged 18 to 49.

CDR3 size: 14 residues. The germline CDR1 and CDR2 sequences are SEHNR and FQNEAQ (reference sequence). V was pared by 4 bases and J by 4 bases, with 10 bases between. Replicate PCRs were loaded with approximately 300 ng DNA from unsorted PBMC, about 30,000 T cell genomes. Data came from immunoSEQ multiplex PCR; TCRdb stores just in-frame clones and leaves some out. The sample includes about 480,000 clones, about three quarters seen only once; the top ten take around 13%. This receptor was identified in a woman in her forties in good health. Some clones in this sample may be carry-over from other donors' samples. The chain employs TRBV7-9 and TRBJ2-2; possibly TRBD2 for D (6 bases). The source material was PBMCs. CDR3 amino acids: CASSWRAGTGELFF. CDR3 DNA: TGTGCCAGCAGCTGGAGGGCGGGCACCGGGGAGCTGTTTTTT.